These 29 T cell receptor beta chains originate from one sample sequenced in a study of blood T cell repertoires in COVID-19. Assay: immunoSEQ multiplex PCR; the TCRdb copy retains only in-frame clones and omits some. The table has about 70,000 clones, roughly four fifths seen once. The sequencing input was peripheral blood. Receptor source: a young man with COVID-19, enrolled during active disease.

The genes are TRBV10-1 and TRBJ1-1; TRBD1 might be the D (6 bases). Germline assignment: CDR1 WNHNN and CDR2 SYGVQD (reference sequence). The CDR3 loop spans 13 amino acids. The V end was cut by 8 bases, the J end by 0 bases, with 10 bases between. The CDR3 sequence: CASRTAMNTEAFF. Written as DNA, the CDR3 is TGCGCCAGCCGGACAGCCATGAACACTGAAGCTTTCTTT.

This chain uses TRBV14 with TRBJ1-1, with 7 bases lining up with TRBD1. Germline V gene sequence: CDR1 SGHDN, CDR2 FVKESK. Losses at the gene ends were 1 base for V and 8 bases for J; bases not matched to a gene: 7. The CDR3 length is 14 residues. The CDR3 protein is CASSQVGRGREAFF. CDR3 bases: TGTGCCAGCAGCCAAGTAGGCAGGGGGAGGGAAGCTTTCTTT.

The rearrangement links TRBV7-3 to TRBJ2-3; D possibly corresponds to TRBD2 (5 bases). The CDR3 covers 13 residues. V was pared by 5 bases and J by 6 bases, with 12 bases between. Germline V gene data show CDR1 as SGHTA and CDR2 as FQGTGA. The CDR3 DNA sequence: TGTGCCAGCAGCCCAAGGACTGTGGATACGCAGTATTTT. It codes for CASSPRTVDTQYF.

A single count supports this clone. The chain has TRBV29-1 and TRBJ1-2; TRBD1 might be the D (5 bases). Germline V CDR1 and CDR2: SQVTM, ANQGSEA. Trimming removed 0 bases from V and 5 bases from J, with 16 bases in between. This CDR3 has 15 residues. CDR3 loop: CSVEDRAGLGYGYTF. CDR3 in DNA: TGCAGCGTTGAAGATCGCGCGGGACTGGGATATGGCTACACCTTC.

The CDR3 DNA reads as TGCGCCAGCAGCCAGGGCAACAGGGCAAACTCTAACTATGGCTACACCTTC. Its translation: CASSQGNRANSNYGYTF. The chain has TRBV4-3 and TRBJ1-2; TRBD1 is a possible D gene (6 bases). Looked up from germline, CDR1 is LGHNA and CDR2 is YSLEER. The germline V and J ends were trimmed by 3 bases and 0 bases, with 17 bases remaining between them. The CDR3 loop spans 17 amino acids.

The genes are TRBV7-2 and TRBJ1-2, with 12 bases fitting TRBD1. Per the germline V gene, CDR1 is SGHTA and CDR2 is FQGNSA. The V and J ends lost 4 bases and 7 bases, in that order; junction bases with no gene match: 4. The CDR3 totals 14 residues. Here the CDR3 reads CASSSGQGALGYTF. CDR3 bases: TGTGCCAGCAGCTCGGGACAGGGGGCGCTTGGCTACACCTTC.

The V call is TRBV3-1 (or the pseudogene TRBV3-2), the J call TRBJ2-7; 9 bases line up with TRBD1. This CDR3 spans 14 amino acids. Trimming took 4 bases from V and 6 from J; bases not matched to a gene: 7. Germline CDR1 and CDR2: LGHDT and YNNKEL (reference sequence). The CDR3 loop is CASSPPGTGIEQYF. The CDR3 nucleotides are TGTGCCAGCAGCCCTCCCGGGACAGGGATCGAGCAGTACTTC.

Only one count was recorded for this clone. The gene calls are TRBV29-1 and TRBJ2-4; 7 bases fit TRBD1. CDR1 and CDR2 (germline): SQVTM, ANQGSEA. The ends lost 5 bases at V and 6 bases at J; junction bases unmatched: 4. The CDR3 has 12 amino acids. The chain's CDR3 is CSVRDSGNIQYF. The CDR3 coding sequence is TGCAGCGTTCGGGACAGCGGAAACATTCAGTACTTC.

The V call is TRBV4-3, the J call TRBJ1-1; a weak D match, TRBD1 (6 bases). Germline V gene sequence: CDR1 LGHNA, CDR2 YSLEER. There are 16 residues in the CDR3. The germline V and J ends were trimmed by 0 bases and 10 bases, with 21 bases remaining between them. This chain's CDR3 is CASSQDRHRVSWGAFF. The CDR3 bases are TGCGCCAGCAGCCAAGATAGGCACAGGGTAAGCTGGGGAGCTTTCTTT.

The rearrangement links TRBV10-2 to TRBJ1-2, with a possible D match to TRBD1 (5 bases). The CDR3 length is 14 residues. Germline V gene data show CDR1 as WSHSY and CDR2 as SAAADI. V lost 0 bases to trimming and J lost 7 bases, with 12 bases between them. The CDR3: CASSESLTVSGYTF. CDR3 nucleotides: TGCGCCAGCAGTGAGTCTCTGACAGTATCTGGCTACACCTTC.

V is TRBV19 and J is TRBJ1-2; a possible D gene is TRBD1 (5 bases). In germline, CDR1 is LNHDA, CDR2 SQIVND (reference sequence). This CDR3 spans 13 amino acids. The germline V and J ends were trimmed by 6 bases and 7 bases, with 15 bases remaining between them. DNA of the CDR3: TGTGCCAGTAGCATCTCTCGACAGACTGGCTACACCTTC. Protein sequence: CASSISRQTGYTF.

CDR3 DNA sequence: TGTGCCAGCAGCTTAGGGACTGGCCAGGAGCAGTACTTC. It translates to CASSLGTGQEQYF. The chain links TRBV7-9 to TRBJ2-7; a possible D gene is TRBD2 (5 bases). Germline assignment: CDR1 SEHNR and CDR2 FQNEAQ (reference sequence). V lost 1 base and J lost 7, with 11 bases in between. This CDR3 has 13 residues.

J is TRBJ1-6 and V is TRBV7-8; D remains ambiguous. The CDR3 runs to 16 residues. CDR1 and CDR2 (germline): SGHVS, FQNEAQ. Trimming pared 1 base from V and 9 bases from J, leaving 16 bases between. The CDR3 nucleotides read TGTGCCAGCAGCTTAGTGGGTCGGGTCGGGAGTTCACCCCTCCACTTT. Protein sequence: CASSLVGRVGSSPLHF.

This chain joins TRBV6-5 and TRBJ1-2; tentative D call: TRBD1 (6 bases). The CDR3 has 14 amino acids. Trimming took off 4 bases at V and 5 bases at J, with 14 bases between the two ends. Germline lookup yields CDR1 MNHEY and CDR2 SVGAGI. CDR3 residues: CASSFPGALYGYTF. The CDR3 DNA reads as TGTGCCAGCAGTTTTCCAGGGGCTCTATATGGCTACACCTTC.

The chain joins TRBV3-1 (or the pseudogene TRBV3-2) to TRBJ2-3; possible D gene TRBD1, 5 bases. Per the germline V gene, CDR1 is LGHDT and CDR2 is YNNKEL (reference sequence). V shed 4 bases and J shed 6 bases, with 17 bases lying between them. This CDR3 has 15 amino acids. Written as DNA, the CDR3 is TGTGCCAGCAGCCTCGGACACACCAAGTCGGATACGCAGTATTTT. This sequence encodes CASSLGHTKSDTQYF.

The chain uses TRBV9 and TRBJ2-2, with 8 bases lining up with TRBD1. The V gene end was trimmed by 4 bases and the J gene end by 7 bases; junction bases not matched to a gene: 15. The CDR3 consists of 17 residues. In germline, CDR1 is SGDLS, CDR2 YYNGEE. The CDR3 region is CASSYTLGQGEGGELFF. The DNA of the CDR3 is TGTGCCAGCAGCTATACACTAGGACAGGGTGAGGGCGGGGAGCTGTTTTTT.

The CDR3 DNA follows: TGTGCCAGCAGCGTAGGTCCTGGACAGGGCTACGAAAAACTGTTTTTT. This codes for CASSVGPGQGYEKLFF. The chain carries TRBV9 and TRBJ1-4, with 8 bases lining up with TRBD1. CDR1 is SGDLS, CDR2 YYNGEE, per germline. CDR3 size: 16 residues. The J segment lost 8 bases and the V segment lost 0 bases, leaving 9 bases of the junction unmatched.

The chain couples TRBV6-6 to TRBJ2-7; D possibly corresponds to TRBD1 (5 bases). Deletions cut 2 bases from V and 0 bases from J, with 11 bases between. In germline, CDR1 is MNHNY, CDR2 SVGAGI (reference sequence). The CDR3 has 15 residues. CDR3 coding DNA: TGTGCCAGCAGTTACCCCCAGGGTGGCTCCTACGAGCAGTACTTC. This codes for CASSYPQGGSYEQYF.

The chain employs TRBV30 and TRBJ2-7; D is perhaps TRBD2 (5 bases). Per germline, CDR1 GTSNPN and CDR2 SVGIG (reference sequence). V gave up 3 bases and J gave up 6 bases, with 12 bases separating them. This CDR3 region has 12 residues. The CDR3 DNA is TGTGCCTGGAGGAGGGATCAGCCCGAGCAGTACTTC. Its protein is CAWRRDQPEQYF.

This chain connects TRBV2 to TRBJ2-1, with 14 bases fitting TRBD2. The CDR3 is 15 residues long. CDR1 and CDR2 (germline): SNHLY, FYNNEI. J lost 10 bases, V lost 6 bases, and 8 bases had no gene match. The CDR3 here is CASSKGTSGRAEQFF. Written as DNA, the CDR3 is TGTGCCAGCAGCAAGGGGACTAGCGGGAGAGCCGAGCAGTTCTTC.

The chain uses TRBV3-1 (or the pseudogene TRBV3-2) and TRBJ1-5; TRBD1 might be the D (5 bases). Trimming took 1 base from V and 7 from J, leaving 8 bases between them. This CDR3 has 13 amino acids. Germline values: CDR1 LGHDT, CDR2 YNNKEL (reference sequence). The CDR3 sequence: CASSQVRGQPQHF. For the CDR3, the DNA is TGTGCCAGCAGCCAAGTCCGGGGGCAGCCCCAGCATTTT.

The J gene is TRBJ2-3, the V gene TRBV19, with 7 bases aligning to TRBD1. The CDR3 sequence is 15 residues long. Trimming took 6 bases from V and 2 from J; bases not matched to a gene: 8. CDR1 LNHDA and CDR2 SQIVND come from the germline V gene (reference sequence). Here the CDR3 reads CASREQGPITDTQYF. CDR3 nucleotides: TGTGCCAGTAGGGAACAGGGGCCCATCACAGATACGCAGTATTTT.

The chain uses TRBV28 and TRBJ1-5, with 9 bases lining up with TRBD1. The germline V gene has CDR1 MDHEN and CDR2 SYDVKM. CDR3 length: 15 residues. Trimming cost V 5 bases and J 3 bases; bases outside gene matches: 5. The CDR3 reads CASSPRDRVNQPQHF. The DNA of the CDR3 is TGTGCCAGCAGTCCCCGGGACAGGGTCAATCAGCCCCAGCATTTT.

The V and J genes are TRBV28 and TRBJ2-2; 7 nucleotides agree with TRBD1. After removal of 4 bases from V and 1 base from J, the junction contained 6 bases not matched to a gene. In germline, CDR1 is MDHEN, CDR2 SYDVKM. The CDR3 extends over 16 amino acids. The CDR3 DNA reads as TGTGCCAGCAGTTCCTCGACAGGGATGAACACCGGGGAGCTGTTTTTT. This translates into CASSSSTGMNTGELFF.

In its sample, this clone was seen once. The junction differs from germline at one of its ends, possibly a read error. The CDR3 reads CASRTRNEKLLF. Written as DNA, the CDR3 is TGTGCCAGTAGGACGAGGAACGAAAAACTGCTTTTT. The chain has TRBV19 and TRBJ1-4, with D unclear. This CDR3 spans 12 amino acids. The germline CDR1 and CDR2 sequences are LNHDA and SQIVND (reference sequence).

The chain links TRBV11-3 to TRBJ2-3, with D possibly matching TRBD2 (5 bases). Germline V gene sequence: CDR1 SGHNT, CDR2 YENEEA. The CDR3 has 12 residues. Trimming took off 8 bases at V and 1 base at J, with 7 bases between the two ends. The CDR3 sequence: CASGSGTDTQYF. The CDR3 DNA follows: TGTGCCAGCGGGAGTGGCACAGATACGCAGTATTTT.

CDR3 sequence: CASSQTGTQSNYGYTF. In DNA, the CDR3 is TGCGCCAGCAGCCAGACCGGGACACAGAGTAACTATGGCTACACCTTC. The chain is built from TRBV4-1 and TRBJ1-2; D possibly corresponds to TRBD1 (6 bases). Germline CDR1 MGHRA, CDR2 YSYEKL. CDR3 size: 16 residues. V dropped 3 bases and J dropped 1 base, with 15 bases sitting between them.

V gene TRBV19 combines with J gene TRBJ1-5; D is possibly TRBD1 (6 bases). Per germline, CDR1 LNHDA and CDR2 SQIVND (reference sequence). Trimming removed 1 base from V and 8 bases from J, with 15 bases in between. The CDR3 is 15 residues long. The CDR3 sequence: CASSIGAGVLEPQHF. The CDR3 DNA reads as TGTGCCAGTAGTATAGGGGCAGGGGTATTGGAGCCCCAGCATTTT. Full variable domain (outside the CDR3, taken from reference TRBV19 and TRBJ1-5): DGGITQSPKYLFRKEGQNVTLSCEQNLNHDAMYWYRQDPGQGLRLIYYSQIVNDFQKGDIAEGYSVSREKKESFPLTVTSAQKNPTAFYLCASSIGAGVLEPQHFGDGTRLSIL.

The chain combines TRBV23-1 with TRBJ2-7, with 7 bases fitting TRBD1. TRBV23-1 is annotated as an ORF whose role is uncertain. The CDR3 has 15 amino acids. V trimming: 7 bases; J trimming: 1 base; junction bases outside the gene matches: 10. The CDR3 DNA reads TGCGCCAGCACCCCCCGGGACAGTGATTCCTACGAGCAGTACTTC. Its protein is CASTPRDSDSYEQYF.